This T cell receptor (beta chain) was documented in a study of blood T cells in healthy people across ages. Broader study findings: It was found that TCR beta diversity correlated strongly with the percentage of naive T cells.

The CDR3 is made up of 15 amino acids. J gave up 4 bases and V 3 bases, and 3 bases lay outside the gene matches. The authors ran a second PCR of about 7 to 12 cycles using a sample-barcoded 5' primer and a J-beta primer mix. Tagging of each cDNA molecule was performed by a template-switch adaptor with 12 random nucleotides. A single record per CDR3 protein comes from TCRdb applying MiXCR to the 5' RACE reads. The table has about 1 million distinct CDR3 sequences, 40% to 45% seen once. Comment on this clonotype: The target antigen is unknown.

The specimen was blood. This chain uses TRBV12-3 or TRBV12-4 with TRBJ2-2; 9 bases are a match to TRBD1. This TCR came from a woman aged 60 to 75 in good health. CDR3 coding DNA: TGTGCCAGCAGTTTGACAGGGGGACGCACCGGGGAGCTGTTTTTT. Residues: CASSLTGGRTGELFF.